These T cell receptor beta chains were read from a single sample in a study of multiple sclerosis patients with progressive multifocal leukoencephalopathy. Sequencing used immunoSEQ multiplex PCR; TCRdb keeps in-frame clones, though not all of them. This table has under 35,000 clones, roughly 90% appearing once. The material sequenced was PBMCs, taken from a patient treated with natalizumab. All receptors derive from a woman aged 35 to 49 with progressive multifocal leukoencephalopathy. Both conserved end residues are part of each CDR3. Fields, in order: CDR3 protein, clone size, J gene, V gene. Clone sizes are given selectively: once, few, many, or a class where the clone is expanded.

CASSVAGSGDFFF	NA	TRBJ2-1	TRBV9
CASSGADQYEQYF	once	TRBJ2-7	TRBV6-5
CASSLGGLSDEQFF	NA	TRBJ2-1	TRBV7-9
CASSLPGQGGGYTF	NA	TRBJ1-2	TRBV5-5
CASSTGQPSGANVLTF	NA	TRBJ2-6	TRBV19
CASSLLVMVPSGASEQFF	NA	TRBJ2-1	TRBV13
CASSKDFSSYEQYF	NA	TRBJ2-7	TRBV10-1
CASSFWDRGPFNYGYTF	NA	TRBJ1-2	TRBV11-1
CASSSRRAAEQYF	NA	TRBJ2-7	TRBV7-8
CASSGGLAGGTVDTQYF	NA	TRBJ2-3	TRBV9
CASSLEASGTDTQYF	NA	TRBJ2-3	TRBV27
CSVREQGYTEAFF	NA	TRBJ1-1	TRBV29-1
CASSLAPANNEKLFF	NA	TRBJ1-4	TRBV7-2
CASSSTGAGYEQYF	NA	TRBJ2-7	TRBV7-2
CASSFRTSGNTMYF	NA	TRBJ1-3	TRBV5-8
CAWSLAGKPIWDEQFF	NA	TRBJ2-1	TRBV30
CASSLSLTEAFF	NA	TRBJ1-1	TRBV7-2
CASSQDSVNNEQFF	NA	TRBJ2-1	TRBV4-3
CASSTPGSNTEAFF	NA	TRBJ1-1	TRBV6-5
CASSRADRVKNEQYF	few	TRBJ2-7	TRBV14
CASSPRQSPSYGYTF	NA	TRBJ1-2	TRBV18
CAWSGQGNYGYTF	NA	TRBJ1-2	TRBV30
CASSSSGITDTQYF	NA	TRBJ2-3	TRBV10-1
CASSPGSGKGNEQFF	NA	TRBJ2-1	TRBV28
CASSDSGGYNSPLHF	once	TRBJ1-6	TRBV6-1
CASSLGDTLNTEAFF	NA	TRBJ1-1	TRBV28
CAISDLDEPPYEQYF	NA	TRBJ2-7	TRBV10-3
CASSKGDSNEQFF	NA	TRBJ2-1	TRBV4-3
CASSLGAGGYEQYF	few	TRBJ2-7	TRBV5-4
CASTVTWEQFF	NA	TRBJ2-1	TRBV7-9
CAISERGTGANVLTF	few	TRBJ2-6	TRBV10-3
CATSRDPRGGTEAFF	NA	TRBJ1-1	TRBV15
CASSQDRQGAYNEQFF	NA	TRBJ2-1	TRBV4-3
CAWSSGGETQYF	NA	TRBJ2-5	TRBV30
CASSLTGGPYGYTF	NA	TRBJ1-2	TRBV28
CASSIRGNQPQHF	NA	TRBJ1-5	TRBV19
CARSRGGEYEQYF	NA	TRBJ2-7	TRBV27
CASSAGQGRTGELFF	NA	TRBJ2-2	TRBV5-4
CASSSRTGETETQYF	NA	TRBJ2-5	TRBV7-3
CASGVGLLNTGELFF	NA	TRBJ2-2	TRBV7-9
CASGAGTPATEAFF	NA	TRBJ1-1	TRBV7-6
CASSRSGQGRLDEQFF	once	TRBJ2-1	TRBV19
CASSPLGEANYGYTF	NA	TRBJ1-2	TRBV18
CASSPRRLAGMAGEQFF	NA	TRBJ2-1	TRBV7-9
CASRATGEETQYF	NA	TRBJ2-5	TRBV19
CASSVGAGGRDTGELFF	NA	TRBJ2-2	TRBV9
CASSKDYAGVEQYF	NA	TRBJ2-7	TRBV7-2
CASSSQGRSDRELFF	NA	TRBJ1-4	TRBV7-2
CASSELRGSPLHF	NA	TRBJ1-6	TRBV2
CASSPGGMFSYEQYF	NA	TRBJ2-7	TRBV6-4
CAISDMDRAYGYTF	NA	TRBJ1-2	TRBV10-3
CASSGRRTDQPQHF	NA	TRBJ1-5	TRBV6-6
CASSLAAGGTDTQYF	NA	TRBJ2-3	TRBV7-6
CASSPGAGENYEQYF	NA	TRBJ2-7	TRBV18
CASSHLYVDRRGKGQPQHF	NA	TRBJ1-5	TRBV28
CASSLVGSGAAGEAFF	NA	TRBJ1-1	TRBV7-8
CASSFWGRVGTEAFF	NA	TRBJ1-1	TRBV5-6
CASSVGEPYEQYF	once	TRBJ2-7	TRBV2